The 26 T cell receptor beta chains below all came from one sample that was sequenced in a study of identical twins. TCRdb reanalysed the 5' RACE reads using MiXCR and keeps one entry per CDR3 protein. The data hold 1.5 million or so distinct CDR3 sequences, with about 31% observed a single time. Material for sequencing was cord blood. These receptors all stem from a newborn girl in good health.

The gene calls are TRBV3-1 and TRBJ2-7; the D is unclear. CDR3 length: 15 residues. Trimming stripped 0 bases from V and 1 base from J, with 10 bases between. CDR1 is LGHDT and CDR2 is YNNKEL in the germline V gene (reference sequence). The CDR3 reads CASSQDWARSYEQYF. DNA of the CDR3: TGTGCCAGCAGCCAAGATTGGGCCAGGTCCTACGAGCAGTACTTC.

A note on this clonotype: One end of the junction fails to match germline, which may point to a read error. This chain joins TRBV20-1 and TRBJ1-2; no definite D call. The length of the CDR3 is 14 residues. CDR1 DFQATT and CDR2 SNEGSKA come from the germline V gene (reference sequence). The CDR3 region has the DNA TGCAGTGCTAGAGATCCAAATATCAGCTATGGTTACACCTTC. As protein: CSARDPNISYGYTF.

This clonotype was detected only a few times. The chain has TRBV7-9 and TRBJ2-3; D is perhaps TRBD2 (5 bases). The germline V gene has CDR1 SEHNR and CDR2 FQNEAQ (reference sequence). The CDR3 extends over 14 amino acids. V dropped 8 bases and J dropped 2 bases, with 14 bases sitting between them. The CDR3 reads CASRGMPYTDTQYF. The CDR3 DNA sequence: TGTGCCAGCCGGGGAATGCCCTACACAGATACGCAGTATTTT.

The genes are TRBV4-1 and TRBJ2-5; tentatively, D is TRBD2 (6 bases). V lost 0 bases, J lost 4 bases, and 15 bases lay in between. Germline CDR1 is MGHRA and CDR2 is YSYEKL. The CDR3 spans 16 residues. CDR3 bases: TGCGCCAGCAGCCAAGACCTGAGTTGGGGAGGAGAGACCCAGTACTTC. Translating gives CASSQDLSWGGETQYF.

This clonotype showed up just a few times. The J gene is TRBJ1-2, the V gene TRBV7-6; 8 bases align to TRBD1. Germline V CDR1 and CDR2: SGHVS, FNYEAQ. This CDR3 region has 12 residues. Trimming cost V 6 bases and J 7 bases; bases outside gene matches: 4. CDR3 bases: TGTGCCAGCAGTCAGGGGGCGAGTGGCTACACCTTC. Protein sequence: CASSQGASGYTF.

There are many counts of this clonotype. CDR3 nucleotides: TGTGCCAGCAGCTCTGACAGGTACAATGAGCAGTTCTTC. Residues: CASSSDRYNEQFF. The rearrangement links TRBV13 to TRBJ2-1; TRBD1 is a possible D gene (6 bases). Germline V gives CDR1 PRHDT, CDR2 FYEKMQ (reference sequence). Trimming stripped 4 bases from V and 4 bases from J, with 8 bases between. The CDR3 spans 13 residues.

The V call is TRBV5-6, the J call TRBJ2-2, with D perhaps TRBD2 (6 bases). Germline V CDR1 and CDR2: SGHDT, YYEEEE. Trimming left V 1 base short and J 6 bases short, with 10 bases between. The CDR3 spans 14 residues. CDR3 DNA sequence: TGTGCCAGCAGCTTGCGGGGGTCTTCCGGGGAGCTGTTTTTT. Amino acid sequence: CASSLRGSSGELFF.

This clonotype was observed a few times. The rearrangement links TRBV5-1 to TRBJ1-1; perhaps TRBD1 as D (5 bases). The CDR3 is 13 residues long. CDR1 and CDR2 from the germline V gene are SGHRS and YFSETQ. Trimming removed 1 base at V and 8 bases at J, with 12 bases between. CDR3 sequence: CASSLSAGPEAFF. CDR3 nucleotides: TGCGCCAGCAGCTTGTCGGCGGGACCAGAAGCTTTCTTT.

CDR3 sequence: CSARPGTVTGELFF. The CDR3 DNA is TGCAGTGCTAGACCGGGCACCGTCACCGGGGAGCTGTTTTTT. The chain recombines TRBV20-1 with TRBJ2-2; no clear D gene. Trimming left V 2 bases short and J 4 bases short, with 11 bases between. This CDR3 spans 14 amino acids. Germline V gene lookup returns CDR1 DFQATT and CDR2 SNEGSKA (reference sequence).

This clonotype has a single count. One junction end disagrees with the germline gene, perhaps due to a read error. V gene TRBV28 combines with J gene TRBJ2-1; TRBD2 agrees at 13 bases. The V gene's germline CDR1 is MDHEN and CDR2 SYDVKM. The CDR3 loop spans 16 amino acids. This CDR3 is CASTTSGRGAYSEQFF. The CDR3 nucleotides are TGTGCCAGCACCACTAGCGGGAGGGGCGCCTACAGTGAGCAGTTCTTC. Variable domain in full (rest from reference TRBV28 and TRBJ2-1): DVKVTQSSRYLVKRTGEKVFLECVQDMDHENMFWYRQDPGLGLRLIYFSYDVKMKEKGDIPEGYSVSREKKERFSLILESASTNQTSMYLCASTTSGRGAYSEQFFGPGTRLTVL.

The chain is built from TRBV29-1 and TRBJ2-5; 13 bases line up with TRBD2. The end of the DNA fits TRBJ2-7 better, so the J call may be wrong. The germline CDR1 and CDR2 sequences are SQVTM and ANQGSEA. The CDR3 is 19 residues long. The CDR3 DNA sequence: TGCAGCGTTCTAGACAGGGCGTTGCGGACTAGCGGGGGTTTTTACGAGCAGTACTTC. This gives the protein CSVLDRALRTSGGFYEQYF.

In DNA form, the CDR3 reads TGTGCCAGCAGCTCCCCCCGGGACAGAATTCCCTACGAGCAGTACTTC. Amino acid sequence: CASSSPRDRIPYEQYF. The chain has TRBV11-2 and TRBJ2-7, with TRBD1 matching over 7 bases. The V gene's germline CDR1 is SGHAT and CDR2 FQNNGV. The CDR3 runs to 16 residues. J gave up 2 bases and V 4 bases, and 11 bases lay outside the gene matches.

This clonotype appeared once. The chain combines TRBV15 with TRBJ1-3; D gene unclear. Trimming cost V 4 bases and J 4 bases, with 11 bases left between them. The germline CDR1 and CDR2 sequences are LNHNV and YYDKDF (reference sequence). CDR3 length: 14 residues. The CDR3 is CATSTGSVGNTIYF. In DNA, the CDR3 is TGTGCCACCAGCACAGGATCGGTGGGAAACACCATATATTTT.

CDR3 DNA sequence: TGCGCCAGCAGCCAAGCGGGGACTAGCGGGGGGCATAGCTCCTACAATGAGCAGTTCTTC. Protein: CASSQAGTSGGHSSYNEQFF. The chain has TRBV4-1 and TRBJ2-1, with 15 bases fitting TRBD2. The CDR3 is 20 amino acids. V lost 1 base to trimming and J lost 0 bases; unmatched junction nucleotides: 7. Germline V CDR1 and CDR2: MGHRA, YSYEKL.

With respect to this clonotype: A much larger clone lies one base from this, so it may be a read error. The rearrangement links TRBV10-3 to TRBJ2-7, with D uncertain. Germline values: CDR1 ENHRY, CDR2 SYGVKD. V lost 3 bases and J 12 bases, leaving 18 bases between the germline ends. The CDR3 runs 13 residues. The CDR3 sequence is CAISDRPRGIRYF. In DNA, the CDR3 is TGTGCCATCAGTGACAGACCAAGAGGCATTCGGTACTTC.

The chain couples TRBV6-1 to TRBJ1-2; TRBD1 matches at 10 bases. Germline loops: CDR1 MNHNS, CDR2 SASEGT. J lost 5 bases, V lost 7 bases, and 7 bases had no gene match. CDR3 length equals 14 residues. The CDR3 here is CASNRQGARYGYTF. The CDR3 DNA sequence: TGTGCCAGCAACCGACAGGGGGCGCGTTATGGCTACACCTTC.

The chain uses TRBV29-1 and TRBJ2-1, with 7 bases matching TRBD2. Germline CDR1 reads SQVTM; CDR2 reads ANQGSEA. The CDR3 extends over 14 amino acids. V dropped 5 bases and J dropped 4; count of bases not matched to a gene: 8. DNA for the CDR3: TGCAGCGTTCTAGGGACTAACCTATACAATGAGCAGTTCTTC. This sequence encodes CSVLGTNLYNEQFF.

The chain recombines TRBV11-2 with TRBJ2-7; TRBD2 matches 10 bases. CDR3 length equals 15 residues. The trim removed 0 bases at V and 7 bases at J, leaving 6 bases unmatched. Per the germline V gene, CDR1 is SGHAT and CDR2 is FQNNGV. The CDR3 nucleotides are TGTGCCAGCAGCTTAGAAGTAGCGGGAGGTAATGAGCAGTACTTC. It is translated as CASSLEVAGGNEQYF.

This clonotype was seen a handful of times. The rearrangement uses TRBV4-1 and TRBJ2-3; the D gene is possibly TRBD1 (6 bases). Germline V CDR1 and CDR2: MGHRA, YSYEKL. The length of the CDR3 is 17 residues. V lost 0 bases and J 0 bases, leaving 13 bases between the germline ends. The DNA of the CDR3 is TGCGCCAGCAGCCAAGACTTCCAGGGGCTTAGCACAGATACGCAGTATTTT. It is translated as CASSQDFQGLSTDTQYF.

The chain has TRBV6-6 and TRBJ1-5; no clear D gene. Looked up from germline, CDR1 is MNHNY and CDR2 is SVGAGI (reference sequence). CDR3 length: 15 amino acids. V lost 4 bases, J lost 5 bases, and 15 bases lay in between. The DNA for the CDR3 is TGTGCCAGCAGTTCCCGACGGGGTAGGGATCAGCCCCAGCATTTT. Protein: CASSSRRGRDQPQHF.

This rearrangement joins TRBV15 to TRBJ1-1; D not resolved. CDR1 is LNHNV and CDR2 is YYDKDF in the germline V gene (reference sequence). The CDR3 consists of 14 residues. V lost 3 bases and J lost 0, with 8 bases in between. The CDR3 bases are TGTGCCACCAGCAGGGATCAAGTGAACACTGAAGCTTTCTTT. Encoded protein: CATSRDQVNTEAFF. The whole variable domain, remainder taken from reference TRBV15 and TRBJ1-1, is DAMVIQNPRYQVTQFGKPVTLSCSQTLNHNVMYWYQQKSSQAPKLLFHYYDKDFNNEADTPDNFQSRRPNTSFCFLDIRSPGLGDTAMYLCATSRDQVNTEAFFGQGTRLTVV.

A single count supports this clonotype. The rearrangement uses TRBV2 and TRBJ2-3, with 7 nucleotides matching TRBD2. With V trimmed by 0 bases and J by 0 bases, 12 bases remained unmatched. From germline, CDR1 is SNHLY and CDR2 FYNNEI. The CDR3 extends over 19 amino acids. This CDR3 reads CASSEAQHASGLSTDTQYF. The DNA for the CDR3 is TGTGCCAGCAGTGAAGCCCAACACGCTAGCGGCCTAAGCACAGATACGCAGTATTTT.

The J gene is TRBJ1-1, the V gene TRBV11-2, with D uncertain. Trimming removed 5 bases from V and 1 base from J, with 14 bases in between. This CDR3 is 15 amino acids long. The germline V gene has CDR1 SGHAT and CDR2 FQNNGV. The CDR3 sequence is CASSHPLTRNTEAFF. In DNA, the CDR3 is TGTGCCAGCAGCCACCCTTTGACTAGGAACACTGAAGCTTTCTTT.

V and J are TRBV7-2 and TRBJ2-1; 11 positions agree with TRBD2. Germline V gene lookup returns CDR1 SGHTA and CDR2 FQGNSA. The CDR3 contains 18 residues. V gave up 4 bases and J gave up 7 bases; unmatched junction bases: 15. The CDR3 sequence: CASSSTTSGTLKVNEQFF. For the CDR3, the DNA is TGTGCCAGCAGCTCGACGACTAGCGGGACCCTTAAAGTAAATGAGCAGTTCTTC.

This clonotype was detected ten times or more. J is TRBJ1-4 and V is TRBV29-1, with 8 bases aligning to TRBD1. Germline CDR1 reads SQVTM; CDR2 reads ANQGSEA. CDR3 length: 13 amino acids. The V segment lost 5 bases and the J segment 5 bases; nucleotides outside the gene matches: 4. CDR3 coding DNA: TGCAGCGTTTCGACAGGGGTAAATGAAAAACTGTTTTTT. Its translation is CSVSTGVNEKLFF.

This clonotype appeared a few times. In DNA form, the CDR3 reads TGTGCCAGCAGTGAAGAAGCGGCGGCAGGGCAGCCCCAGCATTTT. Translation: CASSEEAAAGQPQHF. The chain combines TRBV2 with TRBJ1-5; possibly TRBD1 for D (5 bases). This CDR3 is 15 amino acids long. V was pared by 1 base and J by 7 bases, with 14 bases between. Germline loops: CDR1 SNHLY, CDR2 FYNNEI.